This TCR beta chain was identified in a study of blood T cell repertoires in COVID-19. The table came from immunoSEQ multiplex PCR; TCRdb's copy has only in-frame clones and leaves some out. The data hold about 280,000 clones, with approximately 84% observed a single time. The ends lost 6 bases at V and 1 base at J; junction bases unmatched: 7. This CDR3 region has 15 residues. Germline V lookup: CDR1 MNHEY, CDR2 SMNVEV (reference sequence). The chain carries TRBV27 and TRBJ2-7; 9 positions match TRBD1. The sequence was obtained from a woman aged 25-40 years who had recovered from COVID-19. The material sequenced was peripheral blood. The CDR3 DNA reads TGTGCCAGCAGCCAAACAGGGGGCACATCCTACGAGCAGTACTTC. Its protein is CASSQTGGTSYEQYF.